Each of the 30 T cell receptor beta chains below was sequenced from the same sample in a study of regulatory T cells in long-lasting Graves disease. Specified time point: newly diagnosed GD, antithyroid drugs for less than 3 months. PBMC-extracted RNA yielded the TCR library. CDR3-region Arm-PCR and iRepertoire HTBI primers produced the TCR beta libraries. Each CDR3 protein gets one entry after TCRdb re-called the multiplex PCR reads with MiXCR. The data hold fewer than 650,000 distinct CDR3 sequences, with around 17% observed a single time. These data also formed part of another study, on T cells in Graves' hyperthyroidism and ophthalmopathy.

Sequenced material: peripheral blood mononuclear cells (PBMCs), taken at new diagnosis, from a patient treated with antithyroid drugs. These receptors were taken from a woman aged 25 to 39 with Graves disease.

The rearrangement joins TRBV5-1 to TRBJ2-3; 12 nucleotides align to TRBD2. The germline gives CDR1 SGHRS, CDR2 YFSETQ. The V segment lost 4 bases and the J segment 5 bases; nucleotides outside the gene matches: 8. This CDR3 has 16 residues. The DNA for the CDR3 is TGCGCCAGCAGCCCTAGCGGGAGGGATTATGGAGATACGCAGTATTTT. This gives the protein CASSPSGRDYGDTQYF.

This clonotype was seen many times. The CDR3: CASTPPSGTTRDEQFF. For the CDR3, the DNA is TGTGCCAGCACCCCCCCTAGCGGGACCACGAGGGATGAGCAGTTCTTC. The V and J genes are TRBV7-2 and TRBJ2-1, with 9 bases fitting TRBD2. This CDR3 has 16 amino acids. The germline CDR1 and CDR2 sequences are SGHTA and FQGNSA. J was trimmed by 8 bases and V by 7 bases; bases with no gene match: 15.

This clonotype has only a few counts. The V gene is TRBV5-1, the J gene TRBJ2-7; the D gene is possibly TRBD2 (6 bases). Per the germline V gene, CDR1 is SGHRS and CDR2 is YFSETQ. The CDR3 sequence is 14 residues long. Deletions cut 2 bases from V and 3 bases from J, with 12 bases between. The CDR3 nucleotides are TGCGCCAGCAGCTTATCAGGAGGGTACTACGAGCAGTACTTC. Its translation: CASSLSGGYYEQYF. Full variable domain (missing parts from reference TRBV5-1 and TRBJ2-7): KAGVTQTPRYLIKTRGQQVTLSCSPISGHRSVSWYQQTPGQGLQFLFEYFSETQRNKGNFPGRFSGRQFSNSRSEMNVSTLELGDSALYLCASSLSGGYYEQYFGPGTRLTVT.

This chain links TRBV7-6 with TRBJ2-2; TRBD2 matches at 7 bases. Germline V gene lookup returns CDR1 SGHVS and CDR2 FNYEAQ. V was clipped by 1 base and J by 6 bases; unmatched bases: 17. This CDR3 is built from 19 residues. CDR3 in amino acids: CASSLGPPNSGPGPGELFF. CDR3 sequence (DNA): TGTGCCAGCAGCTTAGGCCCGCCAAATAGCGGGCCTGGGCCCGGGGAGCTGTTTTTT.

About this clonotype itself: A much larger clone differs from this one at a single base, so this may be a read error. V is TRBV28 and J is TRBJ1-4; D is undetermined. CDR3 length: 11 residues. Looked up from germline, CDR1 is MDHEN and CDR2 is SYDVKM. V gave up 6 bases and J gave up 13 bases, with 12 bases separating them. CDR3 DNA sequence: TGTGCCAGCAGCCCAAGAGCAGGACTGTTTTTT. Protein sequence: CASSPRAGLFF.

J is TRBJ1-3 and V is TRBV3-1; the D is unclear. The length of the CDR3 is 14 residues. Germline V gives CDR1 LGHDT, CDR2 YNNKEL (reference sequence). Trimming removed 4 bases from V and 2 bases from J, with 9 bases in between. CDR3 sequence: CASSPLSAGNTIYF. The CDR3 nucleotides read TGTGCCAGCAGCCCTCTGTCGGCTGGAAACACCATATATTTT.

Turning to this clonotype: One end of the junction fails to match germline, which may point to a read error. The chain recombines TRBV6-2 or TRBV6-3 with TRBJ1-1; D unclear. Germline CDR1 and CDR2: MNHEY and SVGEGT. The CDR3 runs to 15 residues. The CDR3 nucleotides read TGCGCCAGCAGCCCTAAGGGTCCGGGGAACACTGAAGCTTTCTTT. It codes for CASSPKGPGNTEAFF.

Ten or more counts support this clonotype. This chain connects TRBV20-1 to TRBJ1-4; possible D gene TRBD1, 5 bases. Trimming left V 2 bases short and J 8 bases short, with 15 bases between. Germline assignment: CDR1 DFQATT and CDR2 SNEGSKA (reference sequence). The CDR3 totals 14 residues. The CDR3 region has the DNA TGCAGTGCTAGAAGCACAGGCCCAGGAGAAAAACTGTTTTTT. Translated: CSARSTGPGEKLFF.

V is TRBV9 and J is TRBJ1-1; D ambiguous. Germline loops: CDR1 SGDLS, CDR2 YYNGEE. The CDR3 has 20 amino acids. The germline V and J ends were trimmed by 0 bases and 3 bases, with 27 bases remaining between them. CDR3 residues: CASSVAGVSVSGSRDTEAFF. The CDR3 bases are TGTGCCAGCAGCGTAGCTGGGGTTTCGGTTTCGGGAAGTAGGGACACTGAAGCTTTCTTT.

There are many counts of this clonotype. The J gene is TRBJ2-1, the V gene TRBV18; TRBD2 matches 7 bases. The CDR3 consists of 14 residues. Germline V gene lookup returns CDR1 KGHSH and CDR2 LQKENI. The trim removed 5 bases at V and 8 bases at J, leaving 9 bases unmatched. CDR3 DNA sequence: TGTGCCAGCTCATCAACTAGACTAGCCGATGAGCAGTTCTTC. Translation gives CASSSTRLADEQFF.

The V gene is TRBV30, the J gene TRBJ2-5; tentatively, D is TRBD1 (5 bases). Per the germline V gene, CDR1 is GTSNPN and CDR2 is SVGIG (reference sequence). The V gene lost 4 bases and the J gene lost 7 bases, with 16 bases spanning the gap. This CDR3 contains 13 residues. The CDR3 DNA reads as TGTGCCTGGACGGTTGGGCAAAGGGGGACCCAGTACTTC. Translated, it gives CAWTVGQRGTQYF.

This clonotype was counted at least ten times. CDR3 nucleotide sequence: TGTGCCAGCAGCCCCCAGGGTTTCTTACAGCCCCAGCATTTT. Translation gives CASSPQGFLQPQHF. The chain is built from TRBV7-2 and TRBJ1-5, with D tentatively TRBD1 (5 bases). This CDR3 spans 14 amino acids. The ends were cut back, 5 bases at V and 7 bases at J, with 15 bases in the middle. Germline V CDR1 and CDR2: SGHTA, FQGNSA.

The J gene is TRBJ2-1, the V gene TRBV10-3; possible D gene TRBD1, 6 bases. Germline loops: CDR1 ENHRY, CDR2 SYGVKD. This CDR3 comprises 12 residues. Trimming left V 10 bases short and J 5 bases short, with 12 bases between. This CDR3 is CATGDNDNEQFF. CDR3 coding DNA: TGTGCCACCGGGGACAACGACAATGAGCAGTTCTTC.

CDR3 amino acids: CASRPRGGTSGREEMRFF. The CDR3 bases are TGTGCCAGCAGACCCCGCGGAGGGACTAGCGGGAGGGAAGAAATGCGGTTCTTC. The rearrangement joins TRBV6-1 to TRBJ2-1; TRBD2 matches 16 bases. The germline gives CDR1 MNHNS, CDR2 SASEGT. With V trimmed by 6 bases and J by 15 bases, 20 bases remained unmatched. This CDR3 region has 18 residues.

The chain couples TRBV15 to TRBJ2-1; 7 nucleotides agree with TRBD1. Germline V CDR1 and CDR2: LNHNV, YYDKDF (reference sequence). The CDR3 runs 15 residues. The ends lost 5 bases at V and 5 bases at J; junction bases unmatched: 9. DNA of the CDR3: TGTGCCACCAGCCCAAGACAGGGTTTTAACAATGAGCAGTTCTTC. Amino acids: CATSPRQGFNNEQFF. The full variable domain, with the rest looked up from reference TRBV15 and TRBJ2-1, is DAMVIQNPRYQVTQFGKPVTLSCSQTLNHNVMYWYQQKSSQAPKLLFHYYDKDFNNEADTPDNFQSRRPNTSFCFLDIRSPGLGDTAMYLCATSPRQGFNNEQFFGPGTRLTVL.

This clonotype was seen more than once but under ten times. This rearrangement joins TRBV15 to TRBJ1-4; D gene uncertain. The CDR3 runs 12 residues. V lost 5 bases and J lost 5, with 6 bases in between. Germline V CDR1 and CDR2: LNHNV, YYDKDF (reference sequence). CDR3 sequence: CATSAANEKLFF. CDR3 nucleotides: TGTGCCACCAGCGCAGCCAATGAAAAACTGTTTTTT.

The rearrangement uses TRBV11-2 and TRBJ2-4; 8 bases align to TRBD1. V lost 5 bases to trimming and J lost 8 bases; unmatched junction nucleotides: 8. This CDR3 is 14 amino acids long. Germline values: CDR1 SGHAT, CDR2 FQNNGV. CDR3 in amino acids: CASSLLTGVDIQYF. The DNA of the CDR3 is TGTGCCAGCAGCCTGCTGACAGGGGTGGACATTCAGTACTTC.

At least ten counts were recorded for this clonotype. The rearrangement uses TRBV5-1 and TRBJ2-3; 9 bases are shared with TRBD1. V dropped 4 bases and J dropped 5; count of bases not matched to a gene: 5. Germline V lookup: CDR1 SGHRS, CDR2 YFSETQ. CDR3 length: 14 amino acids. CDR3 amino acids: CASSGTTGGDTQYF. In DNA form, the CDR3 reads TGCGCCAGCAGCGGCACGACAGGGGGAGATACGCAGTATTTT.

On this clonotype: Being one base from a much bigger clone, this may be a read error. The chain is built from TRBV6-1 and TRBJ2-1; 7 nucleotides agree with TRBD1. The germline V gene encodes CDR1 MNHNS and CDR2 SASEGT. CDR3 length: 15 amino acids. CDR3 sequence reads: CASSQFGQADNEQSF. CDR3 in DNA: TGTGCCAGCAGTCAATTTGGACAGGCCGACAATGAGCAGTCCTTC.

This clonotype was seen only a few times. The V gene is TRBV11-2, the J gene TRBJ1-4; D gene uncertain. CDR3 size: 12 residues. V was shortened by 5 bases and J by 8 bases, with 9 bases between the two germline ends. Germline CDR1 and CDR2: SGHAT and FQNNGV. The chain's CDR3 is CASSRPHEKLFF. The CDR3 bases are TGTGCCAGCAGCCGCCCCCACGAAAAACTGTTTTTT.

In this sample, this clonotype turned up a few times. Here the CDR3 DNA reads TGTGCCTGGAGGGACAGCTGGACACCCCTCCACTTT. Translating it yields CAWRDSWTPLHF. The V and J genes are TRBV30 and TRBJ1-6, with TRBD1 as a possible D gene (6 bases). This CDR3 region has 12 residues. Trimming left V 3 bases short and J 11 bases short, with 11 bases between. CDR1 is GTSNPN, CDR2 SVGIG, per germline (reference sequence).

This clonotype was found a few times. CDR3 sequence reads: CASSLPSAIATYNEQFF. CDR3 DNA sequence: TGCGCCAGCAGCCTACCGTCGGCCATTGCCACCTACAATGAGCAGTTCTTC. The V gene is TRBV5-1, the J gene TRBJ2-1; D call uncertain. The ends were cut back, 4 bases at V and 2 bases at J, with 19 bases in the middle. The CDR3 loop spans 17 amino acids. Germline CDR1 is SGHRS and CDR2 is YFSETQ. Based on the CDR3 plus reference TRBV5-1 and TRBJ2-1, the full variable domain is KAGVTQTPRYLIKTRGQQVTLSCSPISGHRSVSWYQQTPGQGLQFLFEYFSETQRNKGNFPGRFSGRQFSNSRSEMNVSTLELGDSALYLCASSLPSAIATYNEQFFGPGTRLTVL.

This clonotype was seen repeatedly, ten times or more. The V gene is TRBV30, the J gene TRBJ2-7, with unresolved D. The germline V gene encodes CDR1 GTSNPN and CDR2 SVGIG (reference sequence). This CDR3 region has 14 residues. V was cut by 2 bases and J by 0 bases, with 11 bases left in between. The CDR3 protein is CAWSPTGSSYEQYF. CDR3 coding DNA: TGTGCCTGGAGTCCAACGGGCTCCTCCTACGAGCAGTACTTC.

This chain uses TRBV11-2 with TRBJ1-3, with TRBD1 identical over 10 bases. CDR1 is SGHAT, CDR2 FQNNGV, per germline. With 5 bases clipped from V and 3 bases from J, the junction kept 7 bases outside the gene matches. The CDR3 is made up of 16 amino acids. The CDR3 loop is CASSPEDRGNGNTIYF. DNA for the CDR3: TGTGCCAGCAGCCCTGAGGACAGGGGGAATGGAAACACCATATATTTT. The full variable domain, rest sourced from reference TRBV11-2 and TRBJ1-3, is EAGVAQSPRYKIIEKRQSVAFWCNPISGHATLYWYQQILGQGPKLLIQFQNNGVVDDSQLPKDRFSAERLKGVDSTLKIQPAKLEDSAVYLCASSPEDRGNGNTIYFGEGSWLTVV.

There are a few counts of this clonotype. J is TRBJ2-7 and V is TRBV30; TRBD1 is a possible D gene (5 bases). Trimming stripped 4 bases from V and 4 bases from J, with 14 bases between. This CDR3 contains 13 residues. Germline CDR1 GTSNPN, CDR2 SVGIG (reference sequence). Here the CDR3 reads CAWTQGNGYEQYF. Written as DNA, the CDR3 is TGTGCCTGGACCCAGGGAAATGGGTACGAGCAGTACTTC.

Remarks on this clonotype: This may come from a read error, since a much larger clone is one base off. The CDR3 coding sequence is TGTGCCACCAGTGGCTCTACTAGGGGCAACACCGGGGAGCTGTTTTTT. It is translated as CATSGSTRGNTGELFF. The V call is TRBV24-1, the J call TRBJ2-2, with D perhaps assigned TRBD1 or TRBD2 (5 bases each). Germline V gene sequence: CDR1 KGHDR, CDR2 SFDVKD. Trimming removed 5 bases from V and 2 bases from J, with 14 bases in between. This CDR3 region has 16 residues.

The sample holds many counts of this clonotype. The rearrangement uses TRBV12-3 or TRBV12-4 and TRBJ2-2, with 7 bases fitting TRBD1. V shed 6 bases, J shed 8 bases, and the junction held 12 bases outside the gene matches. CDR3 length equals 15 residues. The CDR3 sequence: CASRTGTVLRGELFF. CDR3 nucleotides: TGTGCCAGCAGAACCGGGACAGTTCTAAGAGGGGAGCTGTTTTTT.

This clonotype came up many times. This chain connects TRBV7-3 to TRBJ1-2; 10 nucleotides align to TRBD1. Unmatched junction bases numbered 7, after V lost 4 bases and J lost 5 bases. The germline V gene has CDR1 SGHTA and CDR2 FQGTGA. There are 15 residues in the CDR3. The CDR3 is CASSSGGQGPYGYTF. The CDR3 DNA sequence: TGTGCCAGCAGCTCCGGGGGACAGGGGCCGTATGGCTACACCTTC.

Many counts were recorded for this clonotype. The V gene is TRBV7-8, the J gene TRBJ2-5; the match to TRBD1 covers 10 bases. CDR3 length equals 16 residues. The J segment lost 5 bases and the V segment lost 5 bases, leaving 11 bases of the junction unmatched. CDR1 is SGHVS and CDR2 is FQNEAQ in the germline V gene. Here the CDR3 DNA reads TGTGCCAGCAGCCCCAGGACAGGGGGGAATATGGAGACCCAGTACTTC. It is translated as CASSPRTGGNMETQYF.

A word on this clonotype: It may be a read error: a sequence one base away is much more abundant. The rearrangement joins TRBV20-1 to TRBJ2-1; weak D call: TRBD1 (5 bases). With 0 bases removed from V and 7 bases from J, the gap between germline ends came to 13 bases. This CDR3 spans 14 amino acids. Per germline, CDR1 DFQATT and CDR2 SNEGSKA (reference sequence). In nucleotides, the CDR3 is TGCAGTGCTAGAGATGTGGCAGGGTGTAATGAGCAGTTCTTC. Protein sequence: CSARDVAGCNEQFF.